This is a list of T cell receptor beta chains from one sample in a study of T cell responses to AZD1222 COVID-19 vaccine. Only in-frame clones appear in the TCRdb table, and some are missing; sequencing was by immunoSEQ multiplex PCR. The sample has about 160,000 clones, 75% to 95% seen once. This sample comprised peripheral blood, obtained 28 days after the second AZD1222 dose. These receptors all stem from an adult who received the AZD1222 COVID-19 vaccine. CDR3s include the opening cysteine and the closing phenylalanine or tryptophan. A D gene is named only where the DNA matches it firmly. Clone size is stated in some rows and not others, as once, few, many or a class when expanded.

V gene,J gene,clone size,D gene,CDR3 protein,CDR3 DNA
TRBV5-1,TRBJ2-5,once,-,CASSFTEYQETQYF,TGCGCCAGCAGCTTCACAGAGTACCAAGAGACCCAGTACTTC
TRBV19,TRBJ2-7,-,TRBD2,CASRAASGGTYEQYF,TGTGCCAGTAGGGCTGCGAGCGGGGGGACCTACGAGCAGTACTTC
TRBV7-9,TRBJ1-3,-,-,CASSPPLDRATGNTIYF,TGTGCCAGCAGCCCCCCGTTAGACAGAGCCACTGGAAACACCATATATTTT
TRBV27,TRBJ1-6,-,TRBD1,CASSLNTGGSSPLHF,TGTGCCAGCAGTTTAAATACAGGGGGCAGTTCACCCCTCCACTTT
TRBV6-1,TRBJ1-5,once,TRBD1,CASSDRTGEAHQPQHF,TGTGCCAGCAGTGACCGGACAGGGGAGGCCCATCAGCCCCAGCATTTT
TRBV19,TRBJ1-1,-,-,CASSIVALHTEAFF,TGTGCCAGTAGTATAGTAGCTTTACACACTGAAGCTTTCTTT
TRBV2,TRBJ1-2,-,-,CASSEGRDTVFYGYTF,TGTGCCAGCAGTGAAGGTCGGGACACCGTTTTTTATGGCTACACCTTC
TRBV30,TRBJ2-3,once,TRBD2,CAWSDGTSPTDTQYF,TGTGCCTGGAGTGACGGGACTAGCCCCACAGATACGCAGTATTTT
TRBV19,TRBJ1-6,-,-,CASSFGQNSPLHF,TGTGCCAGTAGTTTCGGACAAAATTCACCCCTCCACTTT
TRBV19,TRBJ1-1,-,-,CASSISGRVVMNTEAFF,TGTGCCAGTAGTATATCGGGCCGGGTCGTGATGAACACTGAAGCTTTCTTT
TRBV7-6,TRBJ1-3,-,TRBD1,CASSLGRGRGNTIYF,TGTGCCAGCAGCTTAGGCAGGGGGAGAGGAAACACCATATATTTT
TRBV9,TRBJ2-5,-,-,CASSVGLDRETQYF,TGTGCCAGCAGCGTGGGACTGGATCGAGAGACCCAGTACTTC
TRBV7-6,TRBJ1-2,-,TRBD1,CASSLGVTGAVYGYTF,TGTGCCAGCAGCTTAGGTGTTACAGGGGCAGTCTATGGCTACACCTTC
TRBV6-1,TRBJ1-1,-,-,CASSDHRRGTEAFF,TGTGCCAGCAGTGATCACCGGAGGGGCACTGAAGCTTTCTTT
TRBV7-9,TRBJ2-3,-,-,CASSFSSGRDTQYF,TGTGCCAGCAGCTTTTCCAGCGGAAGAGATACGCAGTATTTT
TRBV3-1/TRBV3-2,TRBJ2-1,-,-,CASSQDLLQGPYNEQFF,TGTGCCAGCAGCCAAGATCTATTACAGGGCCCCTACAATGAGCAGTTCTTC
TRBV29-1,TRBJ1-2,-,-,CSALPEGYGYTF,TGCAGCGCCCTCCCAGAAGGCTATGGCTACACCTTC
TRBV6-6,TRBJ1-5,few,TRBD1,CATIDRVSNQPQHF,TGTGCCACTATCGACAGGGTTAGCAATCAGCCCCAGCATTTT
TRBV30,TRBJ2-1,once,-,CAWSVGLYNEQFF,TGTGCCTGGAGTGTAGGACTCTACAATGAGCAGTTCTTC
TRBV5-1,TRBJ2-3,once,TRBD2,CASSTGLETDTQYF,TGCGCCAGCAGCACCGGACTAGAGACAGATACGCAGTATTTT
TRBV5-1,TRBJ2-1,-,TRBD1,CASSPEGGQGRDEQFF,TGCGCCAGCAGCCCCGAAGGGGGACAGGGGAGGGATGAGCAGTTCTTC
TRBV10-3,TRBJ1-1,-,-,CAIRDNTEAFF,TGTGCCATCAGGGACAACACTGAAGCTTTCTTT
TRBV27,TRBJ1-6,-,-,CASRTAGTDHSPLHF,TGTGCCAGCAGAACCGCCGGGACGGACCATTCACCCCTCCACTTT
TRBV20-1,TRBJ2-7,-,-,CSARADYEQYF,TGCAGTGCTAGAGCAGACTACGAGCAGTACTTC
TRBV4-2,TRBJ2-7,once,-,CASSQGVQIFYEQYF,TGTGCCAGCAGCCAAGGGGTCCAGATTTTCTACGAGCAGTACTTC
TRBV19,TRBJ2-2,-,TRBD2,CASTGAIPGLAGAGELFF,TGTGCCAGTACGGGAGCTATTCCGGGACTAGCGGGAGCCGGGGAGCTGTTTTTT
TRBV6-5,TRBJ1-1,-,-,CASTPTSRAEAFF,TGTGCCAGCACGCCCACGAGCAGGGCTGAAGCTTTCTTT
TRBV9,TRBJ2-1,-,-,CASSVSGYNEQFF,TGTGCCAGCAGCGTATCAGGATACAATGAGCAGTTCTTC
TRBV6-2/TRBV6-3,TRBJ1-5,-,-,CASSRKTLNQPQHF,TGTGCCAGCAGTCGAAAGACACTCAATCAGCCCCAGCATTTT
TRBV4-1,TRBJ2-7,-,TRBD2,CASSQVLAGVYEQYF,TGCGCCAGCAGCCAAGTATTAGCGGGGGTCTACGAGCAGTACTTC
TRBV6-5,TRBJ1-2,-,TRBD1,CASSLTGGDGYTF,TGTGCCAGCAGCCTCACAGGGGGCGATGGCTACACCTTC
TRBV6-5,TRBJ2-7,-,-,CASSPIGRGSYEQYF,TGTGCCAGCAGTCCTATAGGTAGAGGCTCCTACGAGCAGTACTTC
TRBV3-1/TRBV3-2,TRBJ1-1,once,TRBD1,CASSQGQTNTEAFF,TGTGCCAGCAGCCAGGGACAGACGAACACTGAAGCTTTCTTT
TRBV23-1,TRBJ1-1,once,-,CASSQSPSLDPSSCNTEAFF,TGCGCCAGCAGTCAATCGCCATCGCTTGACCCTTCTTCCTGTAACACTGAAGCTTTCTTT
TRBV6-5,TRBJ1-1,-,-,CASSPPRGEAFF,TGTGCCAGCAGCCCCCCCAGGGGTGAAGCTTTCTTT
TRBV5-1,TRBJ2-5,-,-,CASSPGAAQETQYF,TGCGCCAGCAGCCCGGGGGCCGCCCAAGAGACCCAGTACTTC
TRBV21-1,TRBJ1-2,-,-,CASSKEGSFYGYTF,TGTGCCAGCAGCAAAGAGGGCAGTTTCTATGGCTACACCTTC
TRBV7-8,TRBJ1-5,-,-,CASSLESAFRDQPQHF,TGTGCCAGCAGCTTAGAATCCGCATTTAGGGATCAGCCCCAGCATTTT
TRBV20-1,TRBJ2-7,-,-,CSALSLYEQYF,TGCAGTGCCCTTAGCCTGTACGAGCAGTACTTC
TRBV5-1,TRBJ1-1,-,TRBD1,CASSSQGDTEAFF,TGCGCCAGCAGCTCACAGGGGGACACTGAAGCTTTCTTT
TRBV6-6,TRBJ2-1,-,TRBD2,CASSVAGRYNEQFF,TGTGCCAGCAGTGTAGCGGGCCGCTACAATGAGCAGTTCTTC
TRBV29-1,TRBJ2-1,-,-,CSAPSVASSYNEQFF,TGCAGCGCTCCTTCGGTAGCCAGCTCCTACAATGAGCAGTTCTTC
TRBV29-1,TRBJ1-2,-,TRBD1,CSVEPGQGSSYTF,TGCAGCGTTGAACCGGGACAGGGTTCAAGCTACACCTTC
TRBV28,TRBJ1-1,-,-,CASSLRQKRTEAFF,TGTGCCAGCAGCCTAAGACAGAAGAGGACTGAAGCTTTCTTT
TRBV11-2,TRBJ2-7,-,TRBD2,CASSLYGTSFSYEQYF,TGTGCCAGCAGCTTATATGGGACTAGCTTCTCCTACGAGCAGTACTTC
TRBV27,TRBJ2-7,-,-,CASSTGAVYEQYF,TGTGCCAGCAGCACGGGGGCGGTCTACGAGCAGTACTTC
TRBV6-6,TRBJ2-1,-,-,CASSYGPLGNEQFF,TGTGCCAGCAGTTACGGGCCGTTAGGGAATGAGCAGTTCTTC
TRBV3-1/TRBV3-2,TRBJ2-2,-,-,CASSQGLVTGELFF,TGTGCCAGCAGCCAAGGACTAGTAACCGGGGAGCTGTTTTTT
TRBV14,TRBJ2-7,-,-,CASSQGWGRIYEQYF,TGTGCCAGCAGCCAAGGGTGGGGCAGGATCTACGAGCAGTACTTC
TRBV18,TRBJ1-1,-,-,CASLGGSDWTEAFF,TGTGCCAGCCTAGGGGGGTCTGACTGGACTGAAGCTTTCTTT
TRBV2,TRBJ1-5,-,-,CASRGEGVQPQHF,TGTGCCAGCAGGGGGGAGGGTGTCCAGCCCCAGCATTTT
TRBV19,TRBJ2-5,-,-,CASSSPGEMGQETQYF,TGTGCCAGTAGTTCACCAGGGGAGATGGGCCAAGAGACCCAGTACTTC
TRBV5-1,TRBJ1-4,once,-,CASSLGDSVLNEKLFF,TGCGCCAGCAGCTTGGGTGACTCGGTATTAAATGAAAAACTGTTTTTT
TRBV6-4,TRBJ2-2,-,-,CASREDTGELFF,TGTGCCAGCAGAGAAGACACCGGGGAGCTGTTTTTT